This T cell receptor beta chain was recovered during a study of CD8 T cells in ankylosing spondylitis. Study findings and constraints: What appeared characteristic of ankylosing spondylitis blood was a TCR beta motif of 7 or 8 highly homologous variants. Some motif variants had been reported before (in reactive arthritis synovial fluid and blood). Relatively rare in peripheral blood, disease-linked clones were also CD8+. Disease-associated clones were reportedly significantly overrepresented in matched ankylosing spondylitis synovial fluid.

The CDR3 totals 14 residues. V shed 7 bases and J 0 bases; nucleotides not matched to a gene: 3. Germline V gives CDR1 LNHDA, CDR2 SQIVND (reference sequence). Comments on this clonotype: Its antigen is unknown.

Scientists made TCR beta libraries using quantitative 5'-RACE with molecular barcodes. MiXCR, run by TCRdb on the 5' RACE reads, gives a single entry per CDR3 protein. Found here are almost 400,000 distinct CDR3 sequences, about a fifth of them singletons; the top ten hold about 16%. The sequencing input was blood, either unsorted or a sorted T cell fraction (not recorded which). This sequence joins TRBV19 and TRBJ1-1, with 9 nucleotides matching TRBD1. This TCR derives from a male donor with ankylosing spondylitis. For the CDR3, the DNA is TGTGCCAGTACCCGGACAGGGGTGAACACTGAAGCTTTCTTT. The encoded protein is CASTRTGVNTEAFF.